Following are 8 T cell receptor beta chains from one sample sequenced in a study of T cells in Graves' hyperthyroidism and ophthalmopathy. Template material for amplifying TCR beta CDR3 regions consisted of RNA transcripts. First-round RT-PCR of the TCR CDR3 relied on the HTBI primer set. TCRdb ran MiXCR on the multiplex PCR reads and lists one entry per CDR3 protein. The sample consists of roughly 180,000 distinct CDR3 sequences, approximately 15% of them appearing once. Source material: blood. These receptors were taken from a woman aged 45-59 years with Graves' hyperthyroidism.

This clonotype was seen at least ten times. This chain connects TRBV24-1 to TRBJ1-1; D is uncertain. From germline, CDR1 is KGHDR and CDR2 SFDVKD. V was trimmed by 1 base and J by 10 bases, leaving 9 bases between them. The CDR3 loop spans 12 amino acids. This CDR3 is CATSDLAQRAFF. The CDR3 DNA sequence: TGTGCCACCAGTGATTTAGCCCAACGAGCTTTCTTT.

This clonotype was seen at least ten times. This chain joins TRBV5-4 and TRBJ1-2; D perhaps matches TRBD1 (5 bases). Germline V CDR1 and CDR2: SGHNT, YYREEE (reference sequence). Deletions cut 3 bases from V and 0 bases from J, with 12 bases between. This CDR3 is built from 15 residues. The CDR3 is CASSWGVGANYGYTF. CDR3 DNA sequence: TGTGCCAGCAGCTGGGGGGTCGGGGCTAACTATGGCTACACCTTC. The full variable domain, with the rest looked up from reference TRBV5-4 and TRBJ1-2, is ETGVTQSPTHLIKTRGQQVTLRCSSQSGHNTVSWYQQALGQGPQFIFQYYREEENGRGNFPPRFSGLQFPNYSSELNVNALELDDSALYLCASSWGVGANYGYTFGSGTRLTVV.

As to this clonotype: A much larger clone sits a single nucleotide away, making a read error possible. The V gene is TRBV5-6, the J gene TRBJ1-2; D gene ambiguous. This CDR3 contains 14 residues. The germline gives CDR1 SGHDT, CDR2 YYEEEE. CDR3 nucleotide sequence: TGTGCCAGCAGCAAGTTTGGCGGGCTAGGTGGCTGCACCTTC. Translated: CASSKFGGLGGCTF.

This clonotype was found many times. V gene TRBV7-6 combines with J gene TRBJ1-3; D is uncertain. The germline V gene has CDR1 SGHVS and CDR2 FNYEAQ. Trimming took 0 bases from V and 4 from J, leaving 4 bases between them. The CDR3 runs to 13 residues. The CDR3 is CASSLAVGNTIYF. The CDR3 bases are TGTGCCAGCAGCTTAGCTGTGGGAAACACCATATATTTT.

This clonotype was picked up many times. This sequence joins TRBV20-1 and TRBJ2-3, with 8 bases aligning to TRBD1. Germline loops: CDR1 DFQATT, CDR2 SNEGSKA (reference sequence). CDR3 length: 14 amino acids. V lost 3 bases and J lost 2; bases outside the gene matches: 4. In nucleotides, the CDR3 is TGCAGTGCTAGTCGGGACAGGTCCACAGATACGCAGTATTTT. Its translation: CSASRDRSTDTQYF.

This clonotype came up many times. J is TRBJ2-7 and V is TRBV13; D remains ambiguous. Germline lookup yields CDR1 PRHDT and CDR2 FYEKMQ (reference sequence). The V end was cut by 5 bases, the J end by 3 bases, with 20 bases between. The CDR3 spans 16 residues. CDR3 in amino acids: CASSIQGWQEFYEQYF. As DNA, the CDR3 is TGTGCCAGCAGCATCCAAGGGTGGCAGGAGTTCTACGAGCAGTACTTC.

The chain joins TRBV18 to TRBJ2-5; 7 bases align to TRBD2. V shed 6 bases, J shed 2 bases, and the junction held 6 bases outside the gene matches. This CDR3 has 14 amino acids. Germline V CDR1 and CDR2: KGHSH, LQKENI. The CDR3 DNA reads TGTGCCAGCTCTCGACTAGCTAGACAAGAGACCCAGTACTTC. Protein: CASSRLARQETQYF. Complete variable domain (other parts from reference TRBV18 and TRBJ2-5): NAGVMQNPRHLVRRRGQEARLRCSPMKGHSHVYWYRQLPEEGLKFMVYLQKENIIDESGMPKERFSAEFPKEGPSILRIQQVVRGDSAAYFCASSRLARQETQYFGPGTRLLVL.

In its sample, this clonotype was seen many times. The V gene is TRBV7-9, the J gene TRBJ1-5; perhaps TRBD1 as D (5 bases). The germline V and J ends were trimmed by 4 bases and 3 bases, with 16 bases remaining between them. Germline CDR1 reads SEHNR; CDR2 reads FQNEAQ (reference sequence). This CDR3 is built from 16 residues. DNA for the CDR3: TGTGCCAGCAGCTCCTCGGACACGGTTGCCAATCAGCCCCAGCATTTT. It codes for CASSSSDTVANQPQHF.